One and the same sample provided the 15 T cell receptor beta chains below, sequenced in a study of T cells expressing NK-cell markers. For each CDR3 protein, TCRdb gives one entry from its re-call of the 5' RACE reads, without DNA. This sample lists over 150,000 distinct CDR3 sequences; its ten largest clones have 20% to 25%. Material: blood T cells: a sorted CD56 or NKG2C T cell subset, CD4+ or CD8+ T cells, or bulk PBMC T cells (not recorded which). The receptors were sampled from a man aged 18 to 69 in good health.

The CDR3 protein is CASSPENYRTYEQYF. The rearrangement links TRBV5-8 to TRBJ2-7. This CDR3 region has 15 residues. Germline V gene lookup returns CDR1 SGHTS and CDR2 YDEGEE.

Here the CDR3 reads CSALGAGVTGDYGYTF. V is TRBV20-1 and J is TRBJ1-2; the D call from TCRdb, TRBD1, cannot be confirmed without DNA. Looked up from germline, CDR1 is DFQATT and CDR2 is SNEGSKA (reference sequence). The CDR3 totals 16 residues.

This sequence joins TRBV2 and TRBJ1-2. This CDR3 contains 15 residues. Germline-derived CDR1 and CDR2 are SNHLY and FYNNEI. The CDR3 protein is CASAPGGPAGYGYTF. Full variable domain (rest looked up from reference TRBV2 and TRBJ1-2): EPEVTQTPSHQVTQMGQEVILRCVPISNHLYFYWYRQILGQKVEFLVSFYNNEISEKSEIFDDQFSVERPDGSNFTLKIRSTKLEDSAMYFCASAPGGPAGYGYTFGSGTRLTVV.

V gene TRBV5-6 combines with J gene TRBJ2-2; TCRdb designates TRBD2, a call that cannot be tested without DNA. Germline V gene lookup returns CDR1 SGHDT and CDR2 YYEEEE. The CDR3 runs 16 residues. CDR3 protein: CASSSLAGRGTGELFF.

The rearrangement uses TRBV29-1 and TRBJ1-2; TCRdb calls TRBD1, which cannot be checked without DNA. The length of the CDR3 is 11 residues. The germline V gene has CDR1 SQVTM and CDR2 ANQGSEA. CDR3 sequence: CSVEQGNGYTF.

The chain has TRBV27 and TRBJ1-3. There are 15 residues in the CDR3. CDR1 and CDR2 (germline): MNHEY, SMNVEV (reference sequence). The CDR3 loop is CASSWVYFSGNTIYF.

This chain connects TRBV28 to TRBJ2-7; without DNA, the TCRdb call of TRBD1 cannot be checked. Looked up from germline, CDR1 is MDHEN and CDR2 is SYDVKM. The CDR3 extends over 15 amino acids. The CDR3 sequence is CASSPGTGPAYEQYF.

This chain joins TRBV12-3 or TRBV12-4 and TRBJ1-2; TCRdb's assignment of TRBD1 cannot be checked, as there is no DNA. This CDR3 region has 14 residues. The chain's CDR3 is CASSLGQGASGYTF.

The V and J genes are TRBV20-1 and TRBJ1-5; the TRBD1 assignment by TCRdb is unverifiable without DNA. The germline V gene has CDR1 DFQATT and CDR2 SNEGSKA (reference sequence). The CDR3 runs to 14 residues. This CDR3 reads CSARVGESNQPQHF.

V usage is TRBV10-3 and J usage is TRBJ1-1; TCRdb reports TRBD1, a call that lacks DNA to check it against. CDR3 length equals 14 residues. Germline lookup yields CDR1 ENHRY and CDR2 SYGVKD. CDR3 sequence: CAISGTDRGLEAFF.

The chain's CDR3 is CASSSRLEDYEQYF. The V call is TRBV7-2, the J call TRBJ2-7. This CDR3 is 14 amino acids long. Germline V gene lookup returns CDR1 SGHTA and CDR2 FQGNSA.

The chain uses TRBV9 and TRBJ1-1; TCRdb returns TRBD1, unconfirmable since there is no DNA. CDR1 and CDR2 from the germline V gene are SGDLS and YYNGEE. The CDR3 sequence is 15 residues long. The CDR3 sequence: CASSVRGHPRGEAFF.

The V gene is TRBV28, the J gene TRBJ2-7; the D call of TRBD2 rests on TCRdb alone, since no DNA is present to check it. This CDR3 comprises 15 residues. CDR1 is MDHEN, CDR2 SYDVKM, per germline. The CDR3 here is CASSPVSGVPYEQYF.

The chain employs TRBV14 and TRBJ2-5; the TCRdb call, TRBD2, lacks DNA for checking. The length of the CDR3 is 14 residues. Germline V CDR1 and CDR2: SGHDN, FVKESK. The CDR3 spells CASRPFGGQETQYF.

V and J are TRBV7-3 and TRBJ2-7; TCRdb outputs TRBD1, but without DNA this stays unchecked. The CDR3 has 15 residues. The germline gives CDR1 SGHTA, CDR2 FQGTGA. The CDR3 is CASSLGSGALDEQYF. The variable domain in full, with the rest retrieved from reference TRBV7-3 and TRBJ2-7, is GAGVSQTPSNKVTEKGKYVELRCDPISGHTALYWYRQSLGQGPEFLIYFQGTGAADDSGLPNDRFFAVRPEGSVSTLKIQRTERGDSAVYLCASSLGSGALDEQYFGPGTRLTVT.